This TCR beta chain was retrieved from a study of cytomegalovirus exposure and HLA in healthy donors. Trimming left V 4 bases short and J 0 bases short, with 17 bases between. In germline, CDR1 is SNHLY, CDR2 FYNNEI. CDR3 length equals 17 residues. Study observations and caveats: Most likely, a cluster of highly shared sequence variants arose as a sequencing artifact. Common viral pathogens seemed, in a later analysis, to connect with several of the most significant clusters. Earlier findings revealed that most TCR beta V segments proved productive either about 87% or about 30% of the time.

Vbeta (60) and Jbeta (13) primers were used in the PCR. Libraries were prepared by immunoSEQ multiplex PCR; TCRdb keeps only in-frame clonotypes and omits some of them. The table shows around 170,000 clones, with around 77% occurring only once. There are a few counts of this clone. Antigen specificity is unknown. The sequence derives from a middle-aged man in good health and CMV-seronegative. Sample: PBMCs. The rearrangement joins TRBV2 to TRBJ2-3, with a possible D match to TRBD2 (5 bases). Here the CDR3 reads CASSGPGIISSTDTQYF. The CDR3 nucleotides read TGTGCCAGCAGTGGCCCCGGGATCATATCCAGCACAGATACGCAGTATTTT. Filled out from reference TRBV2 and TRBJ2-3, the complete variable domain reads EPEVTQTPSHQVTQMGQEVILRCVPISNHLYFYWYRQILGQKVEFLVSFYNNEISEKSEIFDDQFSVERPDGSNFTLKIRSTKLEDSAMYFCASSGPGIISSTDTQYFGPGTRLTVL.